The 5 T cell receptor beta chains in this list originate from one sample, sequenced in a study of T cells in Graves' hyperthyroidism and ophthalmopathy. Amplified regions were TCR beta CDR3 sequences from RNA transcripts. The TCR CDR3 was amplified in a first-round RT-PCR using the HTBI primer set. From the multiplex PCR reads, TCRdb called clonotypes with MiXCR, one entry per CDR3 protein. Of approximately 620,000 distinct CDR3 sequences listed, approximately 16% are singletons. Sample: blood. The receptor set was obtained from a woman between 40 and 50 years old with Graves' ophthalmopathy.

This clonotype was detected ten times or more. This chain joins TRBV20-1 and TRBJ2-5; 11 bases agree with TRBD2. The CDR3 runs 15 residues. CDR1 and CDR2 (germline): DFQATT, SNEGSKA (reference sequence). J was trimmed by 5 bases and V by 1 base; bases with no gene match: 6. In nucleotides, the CDR3 is TGCAGTGCTAGAGTAGCGGGGGGGCCTTTGGAGACCCAGTACTTC. Protein product: CSARVAGGPLETQYF.

This clonotype has just a few counts. The V gene is TRBV7-9, the J gene TRBJ1-6; D is possibly TRBD1 (5 bases). V was cut by 5 bases and J by 7 bases, with 12 bases left in between. Looked up from germline, CDR1 is SEHNR and CDR2 is FQNEAQ (reference sequence). The CDR3 loop spans 14 amino acids. The CDR3 is CASSVGLSNSPLHF. Written as DNA, the CDR3 is TGTGCCAGCAGCGTGGGGCTGTCAAATTCACCCCTCCACTTT.

This chain uses TRBV7-3 with TRBJ2-1; 14 bases are shared with TRBD2. The length of the CDR3 is 18 residues. Trimming at V came to 5 bases and at J to 4 bases, leaving 10 bases not matched to a gene. Germline V gene lookup returns CDR1 SGHTA and CDR2 FQGTGA. The CDR3, as DNA: TGTGCCAGCAGCATAGGACTAGCGGGAGGAGGTCCTTACAATGAGCAGTTCTTC. This sequence encodes CASSIGLAGGGPYNEQFF.

A word on this clonotype: This may arise from a read error, as a much more abundant clone is one base away. The chain has TRBV11-2 and TRBJ1-1; D not resolved. This CDR3 has 16 residues. The germline CDR1 and CDR2 sequences are SGHAT and FQNNGV. Trimming cost V 1 base and J 1 base, with 13 bases left between them. CDR3 sequence: CASSLVSELTNTEAFF. CDR3 DNA: TGTGCCAGCAGCTTAGTGAGCGAACTTACGAACACTGAAGCTTTCTTT.

This clonotype came up a few times. The rearrangement uses TRBV9 and TRBJ2-7, with no clear D. V was shortened by 0 bases and J by 5 bases, with 9 bases between the two germline ends. Germline CDR1 and CDR2: SGDLS and YYNGEE. CDR3 length: 13 amino acids. The CDR3 nucleotides are TGTGCCAGCAGCGTAGGGCTTTTCAACGAGCAGTACTTC. Translated, it gives CASSVGLFNEQYF.